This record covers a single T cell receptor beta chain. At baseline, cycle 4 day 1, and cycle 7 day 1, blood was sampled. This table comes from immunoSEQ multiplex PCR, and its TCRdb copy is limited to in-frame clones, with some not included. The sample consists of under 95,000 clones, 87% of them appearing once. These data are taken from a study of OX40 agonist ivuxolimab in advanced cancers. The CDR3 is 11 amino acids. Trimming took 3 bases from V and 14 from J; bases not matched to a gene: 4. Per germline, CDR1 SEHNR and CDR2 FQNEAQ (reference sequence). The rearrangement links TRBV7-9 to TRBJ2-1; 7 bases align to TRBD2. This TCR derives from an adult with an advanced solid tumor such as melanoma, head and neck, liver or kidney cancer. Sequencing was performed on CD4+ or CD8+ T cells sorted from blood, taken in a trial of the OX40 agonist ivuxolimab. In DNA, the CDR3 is TGTGCCAGCAGCTTGGGGGGGACGGAGTTCTTC. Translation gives CASSLGGTEFF.